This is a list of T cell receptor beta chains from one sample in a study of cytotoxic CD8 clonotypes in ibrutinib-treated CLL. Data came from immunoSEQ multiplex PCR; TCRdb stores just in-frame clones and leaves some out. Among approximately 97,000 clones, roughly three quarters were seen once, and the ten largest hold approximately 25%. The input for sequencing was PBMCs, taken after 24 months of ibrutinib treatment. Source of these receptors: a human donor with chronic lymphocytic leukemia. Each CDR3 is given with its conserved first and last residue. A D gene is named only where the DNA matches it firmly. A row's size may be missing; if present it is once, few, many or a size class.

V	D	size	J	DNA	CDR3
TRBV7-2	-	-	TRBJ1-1	TGTGCCAGCAGCTTAGTGCTCCGGGGGGATGCTTTCTTT	CASSLVLRGDAFF
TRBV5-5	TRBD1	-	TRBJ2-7	TGTGCCAGCAGCCCTCGGGACAGGGGGCTACAGTACTTC	CASSPRDRGLQYF
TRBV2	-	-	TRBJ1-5	TGTGCCAGCAGGCTATATCAGCCCCAGCATTTT	CASRLYQPQHF
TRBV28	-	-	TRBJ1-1	TGTGCCAGCAGTCCCCCGTGGTGCACTGAAGCTTTCTTT	CASSPPWCTEAFF
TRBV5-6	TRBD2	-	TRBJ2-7	TGTGCCAGCAACCGACTAGCGGGAGGGCCTAGGGATCTCTACGAGCAGTACTTC	CASNRLAGGPRDLYEQYF
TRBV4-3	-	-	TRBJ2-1	TGCGCCAGCAGCCAAGGGACGGGTTGGGACAATGAGCAGTTCTTC	CASSQGTGWDNEQFF
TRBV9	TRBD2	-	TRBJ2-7	TGTGCCAGCAGCGCAGGACTAGCGGGATCCTACGAGCAGTACTTC	CASSAGLAGSYEQYF
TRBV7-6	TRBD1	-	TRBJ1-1	TGTGCCAGCAGCTTGGGGACAGAGAACACTGAAGCTTTCTTT	CASSLGTENTEAFF
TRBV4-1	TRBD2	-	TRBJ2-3	TGCGCCAGCAGCCAAGAACCCGGGACTAGCGGGGGGGTAAGCACAGATACGCAGTATTTT	CASSQEPGTSGGVSTDTQYF
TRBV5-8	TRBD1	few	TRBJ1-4	TGTGCCAGCAGCTTGGCGTCGGGACAGCCTACAACTAATGAAAAACTGTTTTTT	CASSLASGQPTTNEKLFF
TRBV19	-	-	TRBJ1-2	TGTGCCAGTAGTATAGACAGGGTGGCTGGCTACACCTTC	CASSIDRVAGYTF
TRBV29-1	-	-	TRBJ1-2	TGCAGCGCTACGGCGGGAGGAGCCTTCTATGGCTACACCTTC	CSATAGGAFYGYTF
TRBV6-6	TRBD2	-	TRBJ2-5	TGTGCCAGCAGTTATAGCGGGGAGACCCAGTACTTC	CASSYSGETQYF
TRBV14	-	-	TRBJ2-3	TGTGCCAGCAGCCGAAACAGGGCAGATACGCAGTATTTT	CASSRNRADTQYF